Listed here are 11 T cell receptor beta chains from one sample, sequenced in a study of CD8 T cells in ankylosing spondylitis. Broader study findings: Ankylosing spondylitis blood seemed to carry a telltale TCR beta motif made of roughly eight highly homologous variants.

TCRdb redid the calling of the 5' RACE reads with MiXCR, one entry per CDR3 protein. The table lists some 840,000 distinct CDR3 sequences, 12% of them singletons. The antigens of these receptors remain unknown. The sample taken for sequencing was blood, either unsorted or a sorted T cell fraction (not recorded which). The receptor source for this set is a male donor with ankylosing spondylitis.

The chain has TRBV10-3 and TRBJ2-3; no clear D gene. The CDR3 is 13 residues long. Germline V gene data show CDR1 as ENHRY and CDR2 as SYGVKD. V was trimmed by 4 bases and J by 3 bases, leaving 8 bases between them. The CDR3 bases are TGTGCCATCAGTGGCCAGGAGACAGATACGCAGTATTTT. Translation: CAISGQETDTQYF.

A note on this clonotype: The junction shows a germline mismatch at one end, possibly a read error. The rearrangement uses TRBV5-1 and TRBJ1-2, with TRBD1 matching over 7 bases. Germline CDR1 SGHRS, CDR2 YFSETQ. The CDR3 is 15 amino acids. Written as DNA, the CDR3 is TGCACCAGCAGCTTATCGACAGGGTTCGGAGATGGCTACACCTTC. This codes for CTSSLSTGFGDGYTF.

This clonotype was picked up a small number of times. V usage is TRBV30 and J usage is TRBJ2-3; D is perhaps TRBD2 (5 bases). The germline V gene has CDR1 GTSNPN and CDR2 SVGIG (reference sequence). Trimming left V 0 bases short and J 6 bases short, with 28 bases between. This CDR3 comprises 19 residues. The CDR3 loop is CAWSVIGDVTGGRWDTQYF. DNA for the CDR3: TGTGCCTGGAGTGTAATAGGAGACGTGACCGGCGGGCGGTGGGATACGCAGTATTTT.

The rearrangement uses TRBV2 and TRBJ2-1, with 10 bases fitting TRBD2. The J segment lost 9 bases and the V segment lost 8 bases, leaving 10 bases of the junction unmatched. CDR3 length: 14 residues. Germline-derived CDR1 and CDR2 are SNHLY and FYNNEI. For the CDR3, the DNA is TGTGCCAGCGTCGGCCTAGCGGGGGTTGGTGAGCAGTTCTTC. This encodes CASVGLAGVGEQFF.

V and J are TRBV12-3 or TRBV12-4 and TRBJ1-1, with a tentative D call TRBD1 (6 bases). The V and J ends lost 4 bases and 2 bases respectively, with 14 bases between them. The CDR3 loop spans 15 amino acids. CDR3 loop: CASSWIRGKNTEAFF. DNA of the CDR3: TGTGCCAGCAGTTGGATCAGGGGAAAAAACACTGAAGCTTTCTTT.

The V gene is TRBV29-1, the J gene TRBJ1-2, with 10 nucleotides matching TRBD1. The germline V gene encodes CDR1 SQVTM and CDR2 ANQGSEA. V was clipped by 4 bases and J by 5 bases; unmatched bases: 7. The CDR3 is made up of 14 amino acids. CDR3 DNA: TGCAGCGTTGTCTTAGGGACAGGGGTATATGGCTACACCTTC. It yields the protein CSVVLGTGVYGYTF.

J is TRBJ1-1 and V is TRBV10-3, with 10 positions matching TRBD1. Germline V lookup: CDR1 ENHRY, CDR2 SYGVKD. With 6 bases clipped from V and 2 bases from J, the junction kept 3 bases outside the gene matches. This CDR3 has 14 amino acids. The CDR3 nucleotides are TGTGCCATCAGGGACAGGGGGGCAAACACTGAAGCTTTCTTT. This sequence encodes CAIRDRGANTEAFF.

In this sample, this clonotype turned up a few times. In DNA form, the CDR3 reads TGTGCCAGCAGCAGAAGGCCTAATGAGCAGTTCTTC. Encoded protein: CASSRRPNEQFF. The chain links TRBV5-6 to TRBJ2-1, with unresolved D. V was shortened by 4 bases and J by 7 bases, with 9 bases between the two germline ends. Germline loops: CDR1 SGHDT, CDR2 YYEEEE. This CDR3 region has 12 residues.

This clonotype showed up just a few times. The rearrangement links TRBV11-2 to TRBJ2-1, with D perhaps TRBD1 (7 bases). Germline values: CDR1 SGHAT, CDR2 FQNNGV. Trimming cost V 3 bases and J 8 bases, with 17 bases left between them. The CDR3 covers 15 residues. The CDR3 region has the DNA TGTGCCAGCAGCTTCCGGCAGGGGGGACGGGATGAGCAGTTCTTC. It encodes CASSFRQGGRDEQFF.

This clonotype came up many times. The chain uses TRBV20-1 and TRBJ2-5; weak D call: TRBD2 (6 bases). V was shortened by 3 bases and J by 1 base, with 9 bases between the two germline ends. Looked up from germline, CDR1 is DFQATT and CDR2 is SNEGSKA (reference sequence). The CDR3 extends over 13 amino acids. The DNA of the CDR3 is TGCAGTGCTAGGCCAGCGGGCCAAGAGACCCAGTACTTC. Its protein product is CSARPAGQETQYF.

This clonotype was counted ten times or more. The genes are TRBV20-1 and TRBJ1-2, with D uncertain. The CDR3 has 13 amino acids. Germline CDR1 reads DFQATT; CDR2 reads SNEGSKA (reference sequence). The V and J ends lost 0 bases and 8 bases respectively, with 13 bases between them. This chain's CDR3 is CSARDSKRRGYTF. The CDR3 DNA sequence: TGCAGTGCTAGAGATAGTAAGCGTCGGGGCTACACCTTC.